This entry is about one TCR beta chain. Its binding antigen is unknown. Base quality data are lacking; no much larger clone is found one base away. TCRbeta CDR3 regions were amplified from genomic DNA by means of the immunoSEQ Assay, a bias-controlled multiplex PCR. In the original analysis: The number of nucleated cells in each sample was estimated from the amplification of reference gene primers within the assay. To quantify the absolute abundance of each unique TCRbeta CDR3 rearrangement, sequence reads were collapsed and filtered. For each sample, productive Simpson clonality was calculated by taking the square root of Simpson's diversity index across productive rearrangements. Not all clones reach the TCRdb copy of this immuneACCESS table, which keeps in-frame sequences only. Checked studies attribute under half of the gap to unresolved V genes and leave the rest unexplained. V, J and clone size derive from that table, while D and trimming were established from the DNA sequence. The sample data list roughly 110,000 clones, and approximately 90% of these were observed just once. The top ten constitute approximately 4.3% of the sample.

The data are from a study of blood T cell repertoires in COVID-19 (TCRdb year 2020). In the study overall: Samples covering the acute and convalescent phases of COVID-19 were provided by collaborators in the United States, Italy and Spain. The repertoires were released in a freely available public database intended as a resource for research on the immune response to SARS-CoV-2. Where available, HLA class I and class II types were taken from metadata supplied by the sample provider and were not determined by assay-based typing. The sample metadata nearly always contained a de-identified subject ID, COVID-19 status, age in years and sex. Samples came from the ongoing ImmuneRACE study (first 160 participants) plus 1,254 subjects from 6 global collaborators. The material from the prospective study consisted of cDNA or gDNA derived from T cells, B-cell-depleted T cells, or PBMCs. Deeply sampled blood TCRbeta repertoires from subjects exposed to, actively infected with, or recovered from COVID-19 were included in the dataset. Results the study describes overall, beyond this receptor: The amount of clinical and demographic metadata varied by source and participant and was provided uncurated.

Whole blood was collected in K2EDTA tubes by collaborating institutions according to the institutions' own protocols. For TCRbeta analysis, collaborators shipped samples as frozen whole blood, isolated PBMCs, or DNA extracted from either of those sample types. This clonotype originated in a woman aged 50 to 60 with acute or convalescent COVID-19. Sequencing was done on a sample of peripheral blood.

The nucleotides are TGTGCCAGCAGCCTAAGGACTAGCGGGAGGGCGGTCACCGGGGAGCTGTTTTTT. Translated, it reads CASSLRTSGRAVTGELFF. The chain uses TRBV7-9 and TRBJ2-2; 15 bases in between match TRBD2. Including cysteine and phenylalanine, the CDR3 has 18 amino acids. Here the CDR3 DNA is all that survives: 54 bases in frame from base 1. The germline V gene encodes CDR1 SEHNR and CDR2 FQNEAQ (reference sequence). For this chain, trimming is 5 bases at the V end and 4 bases at the J end, and the number of junction bases without a gene match is 8.